The rows below give T cell receptor beta chains drawn from one sample of a study of blood T cell repertoires in COVID-19. TCRdb's copy holds only in-frame clones and misses some; the assay was immunoSEQ multiplex PCR. Of approximately 79,000 clones detected, more than 65% appear once; the ten largest clones hold under 25%. The specimen sequenced was peripheral blood. These receptors all stem from a woman aged 45-60 years with acute or convalescent COVID-19. CDR3s include the opening cysteine and the closing phenylalanine or tryptophan. Each record gives: J gene, D gene, clone size, V gene, CDR3 protein, CDR3 DNA. D genes are given only for firm matches. A row's size may be missing; if present it is once, few, many or a size class.

TRBJ2-7 | . | once | TRBV4-2 | CASSQAGGGGIIYEQYF | TGTGCCAGCAGCCAGGCCGGGGGTGGGGGAATTATCTACGAGCAGTACTTC
TRBJ2-3 | . | . | TRBV29-1 | CSVDPARGPLTDTQYF | TGCAGCGTCGACCCGGCCCGCGGCCCGCTCACAGATACGCAGTATTTT
TRBJ2-5 | TRBD2 | . | TRBV11-2 | CASSSGLAGGLKETQYF | TGTGCCAGCAGCTCGGGACTAGCGGGAGGGTTAAAGGAGACCCAGTACTTC
TRBJ2-1 | . | once | TRBV7-2 | CASSLWPPTNEQFF | TGTGCCAGCAGCTTATGGCCACCCACCAATGAGCAGTTCTTC
TRBJ1-6 | TRBD1 | once | TRBV4-3 | CASSQLTGDFHSSLHF | TGCGCCAGCAGCCAGCTTACAGGGGACTTCCATTCATCCCTCCACTTT
TRBJ1-2 | TRBD1 | . | TRBV4-2 | CASSQVTGDGYTF | TGTGCCAGCAGCCAAGTTACAGGGGATGGCTACACCTTC
TRBJ2-2 | . | . | TRBV11-1 | CASGRTIGGELFF | TGTGCCAGCGGACGGACAATAGGCGGGGAGCTGTTTTTT
TRBJ2-2 | TRBD1 | . | TRBV18 | CASSPRVLGQGVTGELFF | TGTGCCAGCTCACCACGAGTACTCGGACAGGGTGTAACCGGGGAGCTGTTTTTT
TRBJ2-1 | TRBD2 | . | TRBV6-4 | CASSHGLAGGNEQFF | TGTGCCAGCAGCCACGGACTAGCGGGAGGCAATGAGCAGTTCTTC
TRBJ2-2 | TRBD2 | . | TRBV9 | CASSASGLAGGVGELFF | TGTGCCAGCAGCGCCAGCGGACTAGCGGGAGGGGTCGGGGAGCTGTTTTTT
TRBJ2-7 | TRBD1 | . | TRBV12-3/TRBV12-4 | CASSPTGEGSPHF | TGTGCCAGCAGTCCTACAGGGGAAGGGAGTCCCCACTTC
TRBJ2-1 | . | . | TRBV29-1 | CSGRTSYNEQFF | TGCAGCGGGCGGACTTCATACAATGAGCAGTTCTTC
TRBJ1-6 | TRBD1 | . | TRBV23-1 | CASGQGDRSRMYNSPLHF | TGCGCCAGCGGCCAGGGGGATAGGTCCAGGATGTATAATTCACCCCTCCACTTT
TRBJ1-4 | TRBD1 | . | TRBV29-1 | CSGRQGGDEKLFF | TGCAGCGGTAGACAGGGCGGCGACGAAAAACTGTTTTTT
TRBJ2-3 | TRBD2 | . | TRBV12-3/TRBV12-4 | CASSSLVGGTQYF | TGTGCCAGCAGCTCCTTAGTGGGGGGGACGCAGTATTTT
TRBJ1-2 | TRBD1 | . | TRBV6-2/TRBV6-3 | CASSPSDRVLGYTF | TGTGCCAGCAGCCCTTCGGACAGGGTATTGGGCTACACCTTC
TRBJ1-2 | . | . | TRBV5-4 | CAGAALGPGYGYTF | TGTGCCGGGGCCGCTCTGGGGCCGGGCTATGGCTACACCTTC
TRBJ2-7 | TRBD1 | once | TRBV7-6 | CASSLGTGSPYEQYF | TGTGCCAGCAGCTTAGGGACAGGGTCGCCCTACGAGCAGTACTTC
TRBJ1-4 | . | . | TRBV6-6 | CASSPGLSGEKLFF | TGTGCCAGCAGCCCGGGACTCTCAGGCGAAAAACTGTTTTTT
TRBJ2-7 | TRBD1 | . | TRBV29-1 | CSVEDDRAYEQYF | TGCAGCGTTGAAGATGACAGGGCCTACGAGCAGTACTTC
TRBJ2-5 | . | . | TRBV27 | CASSSRDGTRGEMETQYF | TGTGCCAGCAGTTCCAGGGACGGGACTCGAGGGGAGATGGAGACCCAGTACTTC
TRBJ2-2 | . | . | TRBV18 | CASSPDRLTGELFF | TGTGCCAGCTCTCCTGACAGGCTAACCGGGGAGCTGTTTTTT
TRBJ1-1 | . | . | TRBV4-2 | CASSQDETGNTEAFF | TGTGCCAGCAGCCAAGATGAGACAGGGAACACTGAAGCTTTCTTT
TRBJ2-1 | . | . | TRBV29-1 | CSVLEGQPFNEQFF | TGCAGCGTTCTCGAGGGACAACCGTTCAATGAGCAGTTCTTC
TRBJ1-6 | TRBD1 | . | TRBV9 | CASSVPGQPAWALHF | TGTGCCAGCAGCGTTCCGGGACAGCCGGCTTGGGCCCTCCACTTT
TRBJ1-3 | . | . | TRBV12-3/TRBV12-4 | CASKGVFRNTIYF | TGTGCCAGTAAAGGGGTTTTCAGGAACACCATATATTTT